These 11 T cell receptor beta chains were sequenced from one sample in a study of blood T cell repertoires in COVID-19 (dated by TCRdb to the early 2020s). The library relied on the immunoSEQ multiplex PCR assay. TCRdb mirrors the immuneACCESS table, restricted to in-frame sequences. Some clones are absent from its copies; in checked studies, under half trace to an unresolved V gene, and the reason for the others is unknown. This sample has under 25,000 clones in its table, and around 86% of those were observed once. Of the sample, less than 20% is held by the ten largest clones. Sequencing input: peripheral blood. The receptor source for this set is a woman aged 80 or over with acute or convalescent COVID-19.

V gene TRBV25-1 combines with J gene TRBJ1-1; tentative D call: TRBD1 (6 bases). V dropped 3 bases and J dropped 5 bases, with 16 bases sitting between them. CDR1 and CDR2 (germline): MGHDK, SYGVNS. CDR3 length equals 15 residues. The CDR3 DNA reads as TGTGCCAGCAGTGAGACGCGGGGGGCAAGGACTGAAGCTTTCTTT. Its protein is CASSETRGARTEAFF.

The chain is built from TRBV29-1 and TRBJ2-2; 10 bases match TRBD2. CDR3 size: 15 residues. V was pared by 5 bases and J by 7 bases, with 10 bases of the junction left unmatched. Per the germline V gene, CDR1 is SQVTM and CDR2 is ANQGSEA. The DNA of the CDR3 is TGCAGCGTTCCCCTAGCGGGAGCAGGTGGCGGGGAGCTGTTTTTT. Residues: CSVPLAGAGGGELFF.

The CDR3 reads CASSRRGGNTEAFF. CDR3 DNA: TGTGCCAGCAGCCGGCGAGGTGGGAACACTGAAGCTTTCTTT. The chain combines TRBV7-9 with TRBJ1-1, with no clear D. This CDR3 region has 14 residues. The germline V gene has CDR1 SEHNR and CDR2 FQNEAQ (reference sequence). V lost 5 bases, J lost 1 base, and 11 bases lay in between.

The genes are TRBV30 and TRBJ1-2, with D perhaps TRBD1 (5 bases). The V gene lost 3 bases and the J gene lost 9 bases, with 17 bases spanning the gap. CDR3 length: 13 residues. Germline-derived CDR1 and CDR2 are GTSNPN and SVGIG (reference sequence). The CDR3 here is CAWRTASTRSYTF. CDR3 coding DNA: TGTGCCTGGAGGACAGCGAGCACCCGCAGCTACACCTTC.

The chain joins TRBV19 to TRBJ2-3; TRBD1 is a possible D gene (5 bases). The germline gives CDR1 LNHDA, CDR2 SQIVND (reference sequence). Trimming took 5 bases from V and 3 from J, leaving 9 bases between them. The CDR3 spans 13 residues. CDR3 in amino acids: CASSYDRTDTQYF. CDR3 DNA: TGTGCCAGTAGTTACGACAGAACAGATACGCAGTATTTT. Drawing the rest from reference TRBV19 and TRBJ2-3, the complete variable domain is DGGITQSPKYLFRKEGQNVTLSCEQNLNHDAMYWYRQDPGQGLRLIYYSQIVNDFQKGDIAEGYSVSREKKESFPLTVTSAQKNPTAFYLCASSYDRTDTQYFGPGTRLTVL.

The chain carries TRBV4-1 and TRBJ2-1, with no clear D. The V and J ends lost 2 bases and 0 bases respectively, with 17 bases between them. Germline V lookup: CDR1 MGHRA, CDR2 YSYEKL. There are 18 residues in the CDR3. The CDR3 sequence is CASSQTSWSSSSYNEQFF. Here the CDR3 DNA reads TGCGCCAGCAGCCAAACCTCCTGGAGCTCGAGCTCCTACAATGAGCAGTTCTTC.

This chain connects TRBV5-8 to TRBJ1-2; a weak D match, TRBD1 (5 bases). Trimming left V 7 bases short and J 8 bases short, with 15 bases between. Germline loops: CDR1 SGHTS, CDR2 YDEGEE. This CDR3 is 12 amino acids long. The CDR3 loop is CASELQGWGYTF. CDR3 DNA: TGTGCCAGCGAACTTCAGGGTTGGGGCTACACCTTC.

The chain employs TRBV5-5 and TRBJ1-2, with D perhaps TRBD1 (6 bases). The CDR3 runs to 15 residues. Germline V CDR1 and CDR2: SGHKS, YYEKEE (reference sequence). V was clipped by 2 bases and J by 1 base, with 12 bases between them. Written as DNA, the CDR3 is TGTGCCAGCAGCTTAACGGGGGGCGGTAACTATGGCTACACCTTC. Protein sequence: CASSLTGGGNYGYTF. Supplemented by reference TRBV5-5 and TRBJ1-2, the full variable domain reads DAGVTQSPTHLIKTRGQQVTLRCSPISGHKSVSWYQQVLGQGPQFIFQYYEKEERGRGNFPDRFSARQFPNYSSELNVNALLLGDSALYLCASSLTGGGNYGYTFGSGTRLTVV.

This clone appeared once. This rearrangement joins TRBV24-1 to TRBJ2-1, with 7 bases matching TRBD2. Germline V gene sequence: CDR1 KGHDR, CDR2 SFDVKD. With V trimmed by 3 bases and J by 9 bases, 10 bases remained unmatched. This CDR3 has 15 amino acids. The CDR3 spells CATSDGIAGAREQFF. CDR3 DNA sequence: TGTGCCACCAGTGATGGCATAGCGGGCGCCCGTGAGCAGTTCTTC.

The chain combines TRBV24-1 with TRBJ2-1, with TRBD2 identical over 8 bases. Unmatched junction bases numbered 15, after V lost 3 bases and J lost 6 bases. The CDR3 has 18 residues. CDR1 is KGHDR, CDR2 SFDVKD, per germline. CDR3 protein: CATSDPTRTSGGANEQFF. CDR3 DNA sequence: TGTGCCACCAGTGATCCCACACGAACTAGCGGAGGGGCCAATGAGCAGTTCTTC.

This clone has just one count. The chain carries TRBV7-2 and TRBJ1-1; no clear D. Germline V lookup: CDR1 SGHTA, CDR2 FQGNSA. CDR3 length: 13 residues. Trimming took off 3 bases at V and 2 bases at J, with 7 bases between the two ends. DNA for the CDR3: TGTGCCAGCAGCTTTACAGAAAACACTGAAGCTTTCTTT. It translates to CASSFTENTEAFF.